This T cell receptor (beta chain) was observed in a study of blood T cell repertoires in COVID-19. CDR3 length: 14 amino acids. Per the germline V gene, CDR1 is SGHNT and CDR2 is YYREEE (reference sequence). Unmatched junction bases numbered 4, after V lost 3 bases and J lost 5 bases. Libraries were prepared by immunoSEQ multiplex PCR; TCRdb keeps only in-frame clonotypes and omits some of them. The data contain some 330,000 clones, roughly 89% of them singletons. The source of this sequence is a woman in her 30s with COVID-19, enrolled during active disease. The gene calls are TRBV5-4 and TRBJ2-5; 10 bases are a match to TRBD1. The sequencing input was peripheral blood. CDR3 amino acids: CASSSTGGSETQYF. For the CDR3, the DNA is TGTGCCAGCAGCTCGACAGGGGGCAGTGAGACCCAGTACTTC.